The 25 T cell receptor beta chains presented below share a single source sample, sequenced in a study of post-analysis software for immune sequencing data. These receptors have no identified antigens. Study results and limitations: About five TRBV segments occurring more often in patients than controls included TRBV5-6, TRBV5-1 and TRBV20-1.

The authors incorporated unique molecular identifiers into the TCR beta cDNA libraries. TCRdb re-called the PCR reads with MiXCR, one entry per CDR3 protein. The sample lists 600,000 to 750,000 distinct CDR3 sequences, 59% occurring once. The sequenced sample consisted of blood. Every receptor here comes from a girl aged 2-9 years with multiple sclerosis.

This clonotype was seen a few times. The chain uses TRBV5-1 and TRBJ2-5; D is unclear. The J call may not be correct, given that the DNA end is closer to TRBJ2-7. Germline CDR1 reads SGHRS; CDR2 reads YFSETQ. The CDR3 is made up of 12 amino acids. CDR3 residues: CASSLNRYEQYF. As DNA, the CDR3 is TGCGCCAGCAGCTTAAATAGGTACGAGCAGTACTTC.

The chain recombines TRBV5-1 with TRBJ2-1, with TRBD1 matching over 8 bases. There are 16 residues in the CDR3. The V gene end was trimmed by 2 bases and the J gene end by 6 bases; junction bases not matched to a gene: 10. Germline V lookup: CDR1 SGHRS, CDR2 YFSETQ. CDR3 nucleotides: TGCGCCAGCAGCTTAAGCTCCGGGACAGGAGGCAATGAGCAGTTCTTC. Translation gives CASSLSSGTGGNEQFF.

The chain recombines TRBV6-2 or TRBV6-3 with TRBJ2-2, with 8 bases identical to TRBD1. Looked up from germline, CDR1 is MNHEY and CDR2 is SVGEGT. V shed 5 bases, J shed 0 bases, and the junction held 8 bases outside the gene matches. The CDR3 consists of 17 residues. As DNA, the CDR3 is TGTGCCAGCAGTCTCCATGGGACAGGAACGAACACCGGGGAGCTGTTTTTT. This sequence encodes CASSLHGTGTNTGELFF.

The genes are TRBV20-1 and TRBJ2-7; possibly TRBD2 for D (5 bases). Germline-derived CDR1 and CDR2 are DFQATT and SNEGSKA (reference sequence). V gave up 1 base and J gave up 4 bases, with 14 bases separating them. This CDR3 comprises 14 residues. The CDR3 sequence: CSARGSTGGYEQYF. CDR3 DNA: TGCAGTGCTAGAGGATCTACGGGCGGGTACGAGCAGTACTTC.

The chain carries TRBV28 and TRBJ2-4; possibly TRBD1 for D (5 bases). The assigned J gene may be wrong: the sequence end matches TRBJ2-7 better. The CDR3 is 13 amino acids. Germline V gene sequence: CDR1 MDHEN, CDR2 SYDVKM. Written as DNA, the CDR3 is TGTGCCAGCAGCTGGGGCATTAACTACGAGCAGTACTTC. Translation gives CASSWGINYEQYF.

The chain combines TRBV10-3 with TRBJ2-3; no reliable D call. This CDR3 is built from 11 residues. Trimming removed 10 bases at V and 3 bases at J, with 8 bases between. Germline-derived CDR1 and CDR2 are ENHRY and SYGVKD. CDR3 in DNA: TGTGCCACCGTTGCGACAGATACGCAGTATTTT. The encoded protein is CATVATDTQYF.

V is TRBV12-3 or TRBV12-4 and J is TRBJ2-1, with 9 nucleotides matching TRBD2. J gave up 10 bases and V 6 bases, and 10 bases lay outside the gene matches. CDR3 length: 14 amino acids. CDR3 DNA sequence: TGTGCCAGCAGGTATAGCGGGAGCCCTCGGGAGCAGTTCTTC. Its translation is CASRYSGSPREQFF.

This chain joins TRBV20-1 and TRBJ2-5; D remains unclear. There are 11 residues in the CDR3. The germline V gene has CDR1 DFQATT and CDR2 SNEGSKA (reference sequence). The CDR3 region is CSHLVQETQYF. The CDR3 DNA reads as TGCAGCCACTTAGTCCAAGAGACCCAGTACTTC.

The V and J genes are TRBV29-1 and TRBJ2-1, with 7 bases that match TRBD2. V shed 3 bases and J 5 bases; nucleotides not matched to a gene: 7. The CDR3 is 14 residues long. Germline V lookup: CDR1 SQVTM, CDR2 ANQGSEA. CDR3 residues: CSVEPRLADNEQFF. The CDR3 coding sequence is TGCAGCGTTGAGCCTCGGCTAGCGGACAATGAGCAGTTCTTC.

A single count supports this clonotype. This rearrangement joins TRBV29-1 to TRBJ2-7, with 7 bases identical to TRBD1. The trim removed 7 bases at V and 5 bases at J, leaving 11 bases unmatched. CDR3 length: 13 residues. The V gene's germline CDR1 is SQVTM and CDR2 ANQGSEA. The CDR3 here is CSARGRGSDEQYF. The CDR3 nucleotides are TGCAGCGCCCGAGGCAGGGGGTCGGACGAGCAGTACTTC.

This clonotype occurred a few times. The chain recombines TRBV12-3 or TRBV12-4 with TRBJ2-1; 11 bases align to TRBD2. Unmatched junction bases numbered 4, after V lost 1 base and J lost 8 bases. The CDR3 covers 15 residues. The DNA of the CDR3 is TGTGCCAGCAGTTTAGGTAGCGGGGGGGTCCATGAGCAGTTCTTC. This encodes CASSLGSGGVHEQFF.

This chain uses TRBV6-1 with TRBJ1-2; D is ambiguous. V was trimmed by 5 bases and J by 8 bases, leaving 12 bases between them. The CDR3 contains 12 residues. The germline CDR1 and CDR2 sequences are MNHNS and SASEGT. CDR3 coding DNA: TGTGCCAGCAGTCCCGCAGTGGTCGGCTACACCTTC. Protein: CASSPAVVGYTF.

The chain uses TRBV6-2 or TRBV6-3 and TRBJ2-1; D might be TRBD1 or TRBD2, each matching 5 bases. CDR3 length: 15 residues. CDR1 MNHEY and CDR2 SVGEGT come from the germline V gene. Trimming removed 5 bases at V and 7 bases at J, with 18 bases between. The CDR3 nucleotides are TGTGCCAGCAGTCCCTTGAGGGGCGCTAGGAATGAGCAGTTCTTC. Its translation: CASSPLRGARNEQFF.

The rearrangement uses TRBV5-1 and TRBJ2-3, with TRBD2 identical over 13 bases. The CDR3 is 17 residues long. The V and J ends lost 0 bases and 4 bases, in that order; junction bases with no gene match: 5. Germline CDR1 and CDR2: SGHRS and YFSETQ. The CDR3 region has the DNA TGCGCCAGCAGCTTGGTACCGGGACTAGCGGGACCAGATACGCAGTATTTT. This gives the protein CASSLVPGLAGPDTQYF.

The CDR3 reads CASSQSIRTGGLDEKLFF. CDR3 nucleotides: TGTGCCAGCAGCCAATCGATAAGGACAGGGGGCCTAGATGAAAAACTGTTTTTT. The rearrangement uses TRBV16 and TRBJ1-4, with TRBD1 identical over 11 bases. Germline V gene data show CDR1 as KGHSY and CDR2 as FQNENV. After removal of 0 bases from V and 6 bases from J, the junction contained 9 bases not matched to a gene. The CDR3 sequence is 18 residues long.

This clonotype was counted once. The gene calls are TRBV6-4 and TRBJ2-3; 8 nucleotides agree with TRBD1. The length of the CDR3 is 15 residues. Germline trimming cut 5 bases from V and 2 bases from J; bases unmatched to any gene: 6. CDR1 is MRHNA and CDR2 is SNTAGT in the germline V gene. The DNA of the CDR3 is TGTGCCAGCAGTCAACAGGGGGAGGACACAGATACGCAGTATTTT. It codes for CASSQQGEDTDTQYF.

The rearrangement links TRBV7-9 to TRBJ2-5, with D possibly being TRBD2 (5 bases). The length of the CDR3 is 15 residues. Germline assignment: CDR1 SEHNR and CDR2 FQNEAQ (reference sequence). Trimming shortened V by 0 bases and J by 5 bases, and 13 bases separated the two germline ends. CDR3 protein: CASSLATRRTETQYF. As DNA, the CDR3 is TGTGCCAGCAGCTTAGCCACTAGAAGAACCGAGACCCAGTACTTC.

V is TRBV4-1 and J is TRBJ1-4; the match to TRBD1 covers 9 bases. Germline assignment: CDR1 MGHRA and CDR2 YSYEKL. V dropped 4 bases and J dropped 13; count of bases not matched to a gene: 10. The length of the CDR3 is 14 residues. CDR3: CASSPRGQGGRLFF. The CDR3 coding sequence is TGCGCCAGCAGCCCCCGGGGACAGGGTGGGAGACTGTTTTTT.

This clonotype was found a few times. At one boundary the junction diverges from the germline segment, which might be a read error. The CDR3 coding sequence is TGCAGCGTCGAAGCCCCCGCGGACGGAAACACTGAAGCTTTCTTT. It specifies CSVEAPADGNTEAFF. The chain carries TRBV29-1 and TRBJ1-1; D is unclear. This CDR3 is 15 amino acids long. Germline-derived CDR1 and CDR2 are SQVTM and ANQGSEA. Full variable domain (remainder filled in from reference TRBV29-1 and TRBJ1-1): SAVISQKPSRDICQRGTSLTIQCQVDSQVTMMFWYRQQPGQSLTLIATANQGSEATYESGFVIDKFPISRPNLTFSTLTVSNMSPEDSSIYLCSVEAPADGNTEAFFGQGTRLTVV.

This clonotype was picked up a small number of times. DNA for the CDR3: TGCAGCGTTGAGGCTAGCGGGAGGGCCGGGGAGACCCAGTACTTC. Translation: CSVEASGRAGETQYF. The rearrangement uses TRBV29-1 and TRBJ2-5; 12 bases fit TRBD2. The CDR3 is 15 residues long. The trim removed 3 bases at V and 5 bases at J, leaving 7 bases unmatched. CDR1 and CDR2 (germline): SQVTM, ANQGSEA.

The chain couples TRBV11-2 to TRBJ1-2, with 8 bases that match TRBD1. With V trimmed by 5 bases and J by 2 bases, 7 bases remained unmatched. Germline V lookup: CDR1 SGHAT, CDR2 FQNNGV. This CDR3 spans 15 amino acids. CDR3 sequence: CASSGNRGSNYGYTF. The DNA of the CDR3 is TGTGCCAGCAGCGGAAACAGGGGGAGCAACTATGGCTACACCTTC.

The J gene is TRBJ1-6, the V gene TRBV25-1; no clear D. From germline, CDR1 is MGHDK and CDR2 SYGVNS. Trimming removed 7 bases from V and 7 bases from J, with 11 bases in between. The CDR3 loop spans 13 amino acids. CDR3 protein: CASNMDGNSPLHF. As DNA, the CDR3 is TGTGCCAGCAACATGGACGGAAATTCACCCCTCCACTTT.

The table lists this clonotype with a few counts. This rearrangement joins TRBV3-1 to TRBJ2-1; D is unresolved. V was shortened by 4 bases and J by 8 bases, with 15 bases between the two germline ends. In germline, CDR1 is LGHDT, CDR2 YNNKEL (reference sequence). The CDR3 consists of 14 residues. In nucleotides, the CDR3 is TGTGCCAGCAGCCCAAGACTGACGAGCGATGAGCAGTTCTTC. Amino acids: CASSPRLTSDEQFF.

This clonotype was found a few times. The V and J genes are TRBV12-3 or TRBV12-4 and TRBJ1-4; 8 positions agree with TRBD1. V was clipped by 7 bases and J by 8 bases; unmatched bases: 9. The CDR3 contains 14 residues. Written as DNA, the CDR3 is TGTGCCAGCATCAAGGACAGGGAGGGAGAAAAACTGTTTTTT. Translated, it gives CASIKDREGEKLFF.

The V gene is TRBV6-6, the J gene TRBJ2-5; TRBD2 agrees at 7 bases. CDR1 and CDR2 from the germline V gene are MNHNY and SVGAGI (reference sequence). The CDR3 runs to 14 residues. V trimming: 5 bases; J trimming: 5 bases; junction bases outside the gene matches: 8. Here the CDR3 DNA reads TGTGCCAGCAGTAGGGCGGGAGTAGGGGAGACCCAGTACTTC. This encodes CASSRAGVGETQYF.